One sample yielded the 25 T cell receptor beta chains listed below, sequenced in a study of vaccination and CD4 T cells after COVID-19. Their cognate antigens are unknown. Treatment denoted: roughly ten-day PBMC culture with coronavirus spike peptide pools or control peptides (ViraFEST assay). With the Oncomine TCR Beta short-read assay, DNA from cultured CD4+ T cells was sequenced. TCRdb reprocessed the PCR reads via MiXCR and lists one record per CDR3 protein. The sample consists of more than 15,000 distinct CDR3 sequences, more than 20% of them appearing once. Sample: cultured CD4+ T cells from blood. These TCRs come from a human donor with COVID-19.

The CDR3 bases are TGCGCCAGCAGCGGGGGGAGGGGAACATCCTACGAGCAGTACTTC. This codes for CASSGGRGTSYEQYF. The chain couples TRBV5-1 to TRBJ2-7, with 7 bases matching TRBD2. V gave up 4 bases and J gave up 1 base; unmatched junction bases: 8. The CDR3 is 15 amino acids. Germline CDR1 SGHRS, CDR2 YFSETQ.

This clonotype has more than one count but fewer than ten. V and J are TRBV5-8 and TRBJ1-1, with D maybe TRBD1 (5 bases). CDR3 length: 16 amino acids. Germline values: CDR1 SGHTS, CDR2 YDEGEE. Trimming took 5 bases from V and 0 from J, leaving 17 bases between them. CDR3 in DNA: TGTGCCAGCAGTCTCGGGGGAGGTCGGCTGAACACTGAAGCTTTCTTT. This codes for CASSLGGGRLNTEAFF.

The V gene is TRBV7-2, the J gene TRBJ2-5, with 9 bases that match TRBD2. Germline CDR1 reads SGHTA; CDR2 reads FQGNSA. V was pared by 1 base and J by 9 bases, with 6 bases of the junction left unmatched. This CDR3 spans 14 amino acids. This chain's CDR3 is CASSLDLRGGSQYF. The CDR3 DNA is TGTGCCAGCAGCTTAGACTTGCGGGGGGGCTCCCAGTACTTC.

The chain has TRBV20-1 and TRBJ2-7; 9 bases are shared with TRBD2. With V trimmed by 3 bases and J by 2 bases, 8 bases remained unmatched. The CDR3 covers 15 residues. Germline V CDR1 and CDR2: DFQATT, SNEGSKA (reference sequence). The CDR3 coding sequence is TGCAGTGCTAGGCCTACTAGCGGGTCACCCTACGAGCAGTACTTC. It encodes CSARPTSGSPYEQYF.

The chain links TRBV4-3 to TRBJ1-6; the match to TRBD1 covers 11 bases. This CDR3 has 15 amino acids. V was pared by 4 bases and J by 13 bases, with 9 bases of the junction left unmatched. Germline V gives CDR1 LGHNA, CDR2 YSLEER. This CDR3 is CASSRTGTGGEPLHF. The DNA of the CDR3 is TGCGCCAGCAGCCGAACCGGGACAGGGGGAGAGCCCCTCCACTTT.

This chain connects TRBV27 to TRBJ1-5; D is ambiguous. This CDR3 contains 14 residues. Between the trimmed V and J ends, which lost 2 bases and 6 bases, there was a span of 11 bases. Germline V gene lookup returns CDR1 MNHEY and CDR2 SMNVEV (reference sequence). The CDR3 DNA reads as TGTGCCAGCAGTTTAAGTACAGCTCGTCAGCCCCAGCATTTT. It is translated as CASSLSTARQPQHF.

The CDR3 spells CASNSIQGASQPQHF. As DNA, the CDR3 is TGTGCCAGCAACTCAATACAGGGGGCCAGTCAGCCCCAGCATTTT. The chain uses TRBV28 and TRBJ1-5; 9 bases map to TRBD1. From germline, CDR1 is MDHEN and CDR2 SYDVKM. This CDR3 contains 15 residues. V lost 7 bases to trimming and J lost 6 bases; unmatched junction nucleotides: 10.

This clonotype has just a few counts. This sequence joins TRBV7-9 and TRBJ1-5, with D possibly matching TRBD1 (6 bases). The CDR3 totals 14 residues. Trimming took 3 bases from V and 5 from J, leaving 11 bases between them. Germline assignment: CDR1 SEHNR and CDR2 FQNEAQ (reference sequence). CDR3 region: CASSFTGPHQPQHF. In DNA form, the CDR3 reads TGTGCCAGCAGCTTCACAGGGCCCCATCAGCCCCAGCATTTT.

The chain links TRBV19 to TRBJ1-3, with D perhaps TRBD1 (6 bases). The V gene's germline CDR1 is LNHDA and CDR2 SQIVND (reference sequence). V was trimmed by 1 base and J by 4 bases, leaving 8 bases between them. CDR3 size: 14 residues. The CDR3 protein is CASSIAGAGNTIYF. In DNA, the CDR3 is TGTGCCAGTAGTATAGCGGGGGCAGGAAACACCATATATTTT. Supplemented by reference TRBV19 and TRBJ1-3, the full variable domain reads DGGITQSPKYLFRKEGQNVTLSCEQNLNHDAMYWYRQDPGQGLRLIYYSQIVNDFQKGDIAEGYSVSREKKESFPLTVTSAQKNPTAFYLCASSIAGAGNTIYFGEGSWLTVV.

Only a few counts were recorded for this clonotype. The chain employs TRBV21-1 and TRBJ1-5. TRBV21-1 is a documented pseudogene. The CDR3 has 15 residues. DNA for the CDR3: TGTGCCAGCAGTCGATGGGGACTACCTAATCAGCCCCAGCATTTT. Protein product: CASSRWGLPNQPQHF.

The genes are TRBV2 and TRBJ2-3, with 8 nucleotides matching TRBD1. V shed 2 bases, J shed 3 bases, and the junction held 4 bases outside the gene matches. From germline, CDR1 is SNHLY and CDR2 FYNNEI. The CDR3 extends over 15 amino acids. The CDR3 nucleotides are TGTGCCAGCAGTGAACAGGGGACAGGTACAGATACGCAGTATTTT. Its translation is CASSEQGTGTDTQYF.

This clonotype has just a few counts. The chain combines TRBV27 with TRBJ2-5; D possibly matches TRBD1 or TRBD2 (5 bases each). From germline, CDR1 is MNHEY and CDR2 SMNVEV (reference sequence). The CDR3 has 13 amino acids. V lost 7 bases to trimming and J lost 6 bases, with 15 bases between them. CDR3 residues: CASTPLQGQTQYF. The CDR3 DNA reads TGTGCCAGCACCCCCCTGCAGGGACAGACCCAGTACTTC.

This clonotype was recorded once. The genes are TRBV7-9 and TRBJ2-5; 9 nucleotides agree with TRBD2. CDR1 is SEHNR, CDR2 FQNEAQ, per germline (reference sequence). There are 15 residues in the CDR3. The V segment lost 4 bases and the J segment 4 bases; nucleotides outside the gene matches: 7. CDR3 sequence: CASSSSGGPRETQYF. In nucleotides, the CDR3 is TGTGCCAGCAGCTCGAGCGGGGGGCCCAGAGAGACCCAGTACTTC. The whole variable domain, filled in from reference TRBV7-9 and TRBJ2-5, reads DTGVSQNPRHKITKRGQNVTFRCDPISEHNRLYWYRQTLGQGPEFLTYFQNEAQLEKSRLLSDRFSAERPKGSFSTLEIQRTEQGDSAMYLCASSSSGGPRETQYFGPGTRLLVL.

The rearrangement uses TRBV7-8 and TRBJ2-1; 9 bases agree with TRBD2. This CDR3 is built from 15 residues. CDR1 and CDR2 (germline): SGHVS, FQNEAQ. With 5 bases clipped from V and 8 bases from J, the junction kept 10 bases outside the gene matches. This chain's CDR3 is CASSGVRGGADEQFF. Here the CDR3 DNA reads TGTGCCAGCAGCGGAGTCCGCGGGGGGGCAGATGAGCAGTTCTTC.

The J gene is TRBJ1-1, the V gene TRBV19, with D tentatively TRBD1 (6 bases). From germline, CDR1 is LNHDA and CDR2 SQIVND (reference sequence). This CDR3 comprises 12 residues. Trimming removed 1 base from V and 10 bases from J, with 10 bases in between. The CDR3 DNA reads TGTGCCAGTAGTATAGTGCAAGGGGGAGCTTTCTTT. It encodes CASSIVQGGAFF.

The gene calls are TRBV5-4 and TRBJ2-5, with 15 bases fitting TRBD2. J gave up 2 bases and V 7 bases, and 6 bases lay outside the gene matches. This CDR3 has 16 amino acids. Germline V gene data show CDR1 as SGHNT and CDR2 as YYREEE (reference sequence). CDR3 residues: CASGGLAGGRQETQYF. For the CDR3, the DNA is TGTGCCAGCGGAGGACTAGCGGGGGGGCGACAAGAGACCCAGTACTTC.

Only a few counts were recorded for this clonotype. CDR3 in DNA: TGTGCCAGCAGCTTAGCCCCAACTAGCAATGAGCAGTTCTTC. Translating it yields CASSLAPTSNEQFF. V is TRBV11-3 and J is TRBJ2-1, with TRBD2 as a possible D gene (5 bases). V was pared by 1 base and J by 6 bases, with 10 bases between. The CDR3 is made up of 14 amino acids. Germline V gene lookup returns CDR1 SGHNT and CDR2 YENEEA.

The DNA for the CDR3 is TGTGCCAGCAGCTTAGGAGGGAAATTCACAGATACGCAGTATTTT. Translating it yields CASSLGGKFTDTQYF. V gene TRBV11-3 combines with J gene TRBJ2-3; the D gene is possibly TRBD2 (5 bases). V was pared by 1 base and J by 2 bases, with 10 bases between. This CDR3 has 15 amino acids. Germline lookup yields CDR1 SGHNT and CDR2 YENEEA.

This clonotype was seen a few times. The CDR3 sequence is CASSQPGQGVTEYQPQHF. For the CDR3, the DNA is TGTGCCAGCAGTCAACCGGGACAGGGCGTTACGGAATATCAGCCCCAGCATTTT. The chain links TRBV27 to TRBJ1-5, with 9 bases fitting TRBD1. J lost 5 bases, V lost 5 bases, and 16 bases had no gene match. The CDR3 runs to 18 residues. The germline V gene encodes CDR1 MNHEY and CDR2 SMNVEV (reference sequence).

The gene calls are TRBV6-1 and TRBJ2-7; D perhaps matches TRBD1 (6 bases). Germline values: CDR1 MNHNS, CDR2 SASEGT. The CDR3 runs to 14 residues. V lost 5 bases and J lost 4, with 15 bases in between. The chain's CDR3 is CASSRSDSLYEQYF. The CDR3 DNA reads as TGTGCCAGCAGTAGATCGGACAGTTTATACGAGCAGTACTTC.

This chain uses TRBV24-1 with TRBJ2-1; D ambiguous. The CDR3 has 17 amino acids. The V gene lost 4 bases and the J gene lost 7 bases, with 22 bases spanning the gap. Germline V CDR1 and CDR2: KGHDR, SFDVKD. CDR3 protein: CATSDPLRAADDNEQFF. CDR3 nucleotides: TGTGCCACCAGTGACCCACTTCGGGCGGCGGATGATAATGAGCAGTTCTTC.

This clonotype occurred once. The J gene is TRBJ2-3, the V gene TRBV11-3; 7 nucleotides line up with TRBD2. The CDR3 contains 15 residues. J gave up 0 bases and V 3 bases, and 3 bases lay outside the gene matches. The germline gives CDR1 SGHNT, CDR2 YENEEA. CDR3 in DNA: TGTGCCAGCAGCTTCCAAGCGGGGAGCACAGATACGCAGTATTTT. Translation gives CASSFQAGSTDTQYF.

This clonotype came up a few times. V is TRBV27 and J is TRBJ2-6, with a weak D call TRBD2 (6 bases). Trimming took 3 bases from V and 2 from J, leaving 8 bases between them. Germline V lookup: CDR1 MNHEY, CDR2 SMNVEV (reference sequence). CDR3 size: 15 residues. CDR3 region: CASSLRETGANVLTF. CDR3 sequence (DNA): TGTGCCAGCAGTTTGCGGGAAACTGGGGCCAACGTCCTGACTTTC.

The chain employs TRBV19 and TRBJ2-2; TRBD1 or TRBD2 may be the D gene (5 bases each). Germline-derived CDR1 and CDR2 are LNHDA and SQIVND (reference sequence). The V gene lost 7 bases and the J gene lost 1 base, with 16 bases spanning the gap. This CDR3 has 16 amino acids. The CDR3 nucleotides are TGTGCCAGTACCAGATACGGGACGGGGAACACCGGGGAGCTGTTTTTT. It translates to CASTRYGTGNTGELFF.

The rearrangement links TRBV2 to TRBJ2-4; TRBD2 aligns across 13 bases. The CDR3 is 19 amino acids. From germline, CDR1 is SNHLY and CDR2 FYNNEI. J lost 0 bases, V lost 7 bases, and 12 bases had no gene match. DNA for the CDR3: TGTGCCAGCATTAAGACTAGCGGGGGGCACCATCTAGCCAAAAACATTCAGTACTTC. It translates to CASIKTSGGHHLAKNIQYF.